This TCR beta chain was captured by sequencing in a study of cytomegalovirus exposure and HLA in healthy donors. Researchers ran the PCR with 60 Vbeta and 13 Jbeta primers. TCRdb's table, derived via immunoSEQ multiplex PCR, lists solely in-frame clones and lacks some. This table holds around 120,000 clones, 80% found once. The CDR3 is made up of 15 amino acids. V was pared by 3 bases and J by 3 bases, with 6 bases of the junction left unmatched. Germline CDR1 is MDHEN and CDR2 is SYDVKM. The rearrangement uses TRBV28 and TRBJ1-2; 8 bases match TRBD1. Sequencing was performed on PBMCs. This receptor was obtained from a woman aged 40-49 years in good health and CMV-seronegative. As DNA, the CDR3 is TGTGCCAGCAGTTTTTCGACAGGGGCCCACTATGGCTACACCTTC. Translating gives CASSFSTGAHYGYTF.